This T cell receptor (beta chain) was identified in a study of memory CD4+ T cells and cytomegalovirus serostatus. In the study overall: Healthy Belgian adult donors included several CMV-positive and some 23 CMV-negative people.

Single viable CD3+CD4+CD8-CD45RO+ cells were sorted as the memory CD4+ T cells. Serum IgG to CMV pp150, pp28, p38 and p52 defined serostatus. Assay used: immunoSEQ multiplex PCR; TCRdb lists only in-frame clones, some missing. The sample holds about 60,000 clones, about 68% seen once. Concerning this clone itself: Its antigen is still unknown.

This CDR3 spans 20 amino acids. The J segment lost 7 bases and the V segment lost 2 bases, leaving 18 bases of the junction unmatched. CDR1 is MNHNS and CDR2 is SASEGT in the germline V gene. General study points: 67 of 164 known CMV-associated TCRbeta sequences appeared in CD4+ memory.

The specimen was memory CD4+ T cells from blood. The TCR sequence derives from an adult in good health and CMV-seropositive. This sequence joins TRBV6-1 and TRBJ2-4, with 12 bases matching TRBD2. The CDR3 loop is CASSEIGAVLAGGGRNIQYF. In DNA, the CDR3 is TGTGCCAGCAGTGAAATAGGAGCGGTACTAGCGGGAGGTGGAAGGAACATTCAGTACTTC.